A single sample gave rise to the 10 T cell receptor beta chains below, sequenced in a study of T cells in Graves' hyperthyroidism and ophthalmopathy. RNA transcripts provided the source from which TCR beta CDR3 regions were amplified. HTBI primers were the set used in a first-round RT-PCR of the TCR CDR3. MiXCR, applied by TCRdb to the multiplex PCR reads, yields one record per CDR3 protein. This sample yields 530,000 or so distinct CDR3 sequences, of which about 43% are seen a single time; around 7.7% belongs to the top ten. The sequenced sample consisted of peripheral blood or thyroid tissue (not recorded which). The receptors shown here come from a young woman with Graves' hyperthyroidism.

Remarks on this clonotype: This may stem from a read error, because a much larger clone lies one nucleotide away. V gene TRBV5-6 combines with J gene TRBJ1-5, with D perhaps TRBD1 (5 bases). V dropped 4 bases and J dropped 3 bases, with 14 bases sitting between them. Germline CDR1 is SGHDT and CDR2 is YYEEEE. The CDR3 is 15 residues long. CDR3 loop: CASSKYGTPNQPQHF. In DNA form, the CDR3 reads TGTGCCAGCAGCAAGTACGGGACTCCCAATCAGCCCCAGCATTTT.

The chain couples TRBV7-2 to TRBJ2-3; 8 bases line up with TRBD2. This CDR3 has 17 residues. J gave up 1 base and V 5 bases, and 11 bases lay outside the gene matches. The germline V gene encodes CDR1 SGHTA and CDR2 FQGNSA. The CDR3 coding sequence is TGTGCCAGCAGCCCCATGGAGGGTAGCGGGGGCACAGATACGCAGTATTTT. Protein: CASSPMEGSGGTDTQYF.

In this sample, this clonotype turned up many times. The chain recombines TRBV4-3 with TRBJ1-1; possible D gene TRBD1, 5 bases. The CDR3 length is 16 residues. The germline V gene encodes CDR1 LGHNA and CDR2 YSLEER. Trimming took 3 bases from V and 1 from J, leaving 15 bases between them. The CDR3 DNA reads as TGCGCCAGCAGCCAGCCCCGGGACGGAACGAACACTGAAGCTTTCTTT. Amino acids: CASSQPRDGTNTEAFF.

A remark on this clonotype: Germline is not matched at one junction end, which may reflect a read error. This chain links TRBV7-3 with TRBJ1-1; a weak D match, TRBD1 (5 bases). The CDR3 spans 9 residues. CDR1 is SGHTA, CDR2 FQGTGA, per germline. In DNA form, the CDR3 reads TGTGCCAGCAGTTACCTGAGGGGTTTT. This translates into CASSYLRGF.

This clonotype was detected ten times or more. The chain combines TRBV3-1 with TRBJ1-2; D gene unclear. The CDR3 is 15 amino acids. Germline CDR1 reads LGHDT; CDR2 reads YNNKEL (reference sequence). V shed 0 bases and J shed 6 bases, with 14 bases lying between them. CDR3 sequence (DNA): TGTGCCAGCAGCCAAGATAGGACGCCCTGGAATGGCTACACCTTC. This gives the protein CASSQDRTPWNGYTF.

This clonotype showed up many times. The gene calls are TRBV7-9 and TRBJ2-7; no reliable D call. Germline loops: CDR1 SEHNR, CDR2 FQNEAQ (reference sequence). Trimming took 5 bases from V and 3 from J, leaving 8 bases between them. The CDR3 totals 12 residues. The CDR3 protein is CASSQTDYEQYF. CDR3 DNA: TGTGCCAGCAGCCAGACGGACTACGAGCAGTACTTC.

The sample holds many counts of this clonotype. The chain links TRBV6-5 to TRBJ2-5, with 9 bases lining up with TRBD1. V lost 6 bases to trimming and J lost 5 bases; unmatched junction nucleotides: 7. The CDR3 covers 14 residues. Germline V lookup: CDR1 MNHEY, CDR2 SVGAGI. The CDR3 region has the DNA TGTGCCAGCAGATCAACAGGGGGCTGGGAGACCCAGTACTTC. As protein: CASRSTGGWETQYF.

In the case of this clonotype: A much larger clone differs by one base, so this may be a read error. The CDR3 ends on some other residue instead of the conserved phenylalanine or tryptophan, so this is likely a read error. This chain connects TRBV9 to TRBJ1-2; TRBD1 is a possible D gene (6 bases). Germline V gene lookup returns CDR1 SGDLS and CDR2 YYNGEE. The CDR3 is 16 amino acids. The V and J ends lost 5 bases and 1 base respectively, with 18 bases between them. The CDR3 reads CASSWGPGTHNYGYTL. The CDR3 nucleotides are TGTGCCAGCAGTTGGGGTCCCGGGACACATAACTATGGCTACACCCTC.

There are many counts of this clonotype. The rearrangement joins TRBV5-5 to TRBJ1-1; D ambiguous. V dropped 0 bases and J dropped 0 bases, with 9 bases sitting between them. The CDR3 spans 15 residues. Germline V lookup: CDR1 SGHKS, CDR2 YYEKEE (reference sequence). The CDR3 coding sequence is TGTGCCAGCAGCTTGGCCCCCAGTCTGAACACTGAAGCTTTCTTT. Translation gives CASSLAPSLNTEAFF.

V is TRBV15 and J is TRBJ1-5; D remains unclear. The CDR3 covers 16 residues. The V end was cut by 3 bases, the J end by 2 bases, with 14 bases between. The germline V gene encodes CDR1 LNHNV and CDR2 YYDKDF (reference sequence). The CDR3 protein is CATSSYMGSGNQPQHF. The CDR3 DNA follows: TGTGCCACCAGCAGTTACATGGGAAGCGGCAATCAGCCCCAGCATTTT.